Each of the 17 T cell receptor beta chains below was sequenced from the same sample in a study of shared clonotypes between healthy human individuals. Positive CCR7 selection of CD45RO-negative cells yielded the naive CD8 cells, and terminally differentiated effector memory CD45RA+ cells were excluded. This table comes from immunoSEQ multiplex PCR, and its TCRdb copy is limited to in-frame clones, with some not included. This table holds millions of clones, around 96% found once. Sequencing used naive CD8+ T cells sorted from blood. The receptors come from a man younger than 35 in good health.

This chain joins TRBV4-3 and TRBJ2-1; D is unclear. From germline, CDR1 is LGHNA and CDR2 YSLEER. This CDR3 region has 17 residues. The ends were cut back, 0 bases at V and 0 bases at J, with 12 bases in the middle. The CDR3 sequence is CASSQDKGYDSYNEQFF. For the CDR3, the DNA is TGCGCCAGCAGCCAAGATAAAGGCTATGACTCCTACAATGAGCAGTTCTTC.

This chain uses TRBV7-3 with TRBJ2-1, with TRBD2 identical over 9 bases. The CDR3 extends over 16 amino acids. CDR1 SGHTA and CDR2 FQGTGA come from the germline V gene. The trim removed 0 bases at V and 10 bases at J, leaving 10 bases unmatched. Here the CDR3 reads CASSLTGTSSLEEQFF. The CDR3 DNA sequence: TGTGCCAGCAGCTTAACCGGGACTAGCAGCTTAGAGGAGCAGTTCTTC.

The V and J genes are TRBV7-6 and TRBJ2-2, with 7 bases identical to TRBD2. This CDR3 is built from 14 residues. With 7 bases clipped from V and 7 bases from J, the junction kept 9 bases outside the gene matches. CDR1 and CDR2 (germline): SGHVS, FNYEAQ. CDR3 nucleotide sequence: TGTGCCAGCACCTCCCTGGGGGGGAGCGGGGAGCTGTTTTTT. Protein product: CASTSLGGSGELFF.

The chain combines TRBV5-4 with TRBJ2-3; D is tentatively TRBD1 or TRBD2 (5 bases each). The V gene lost 0 bases and the J gene lost 4 bases, with 9 bases spanning the gap. The CDR3 length is 14 residues. The germline gives CDR1 SGHNT, CDR2 YYREEE (reference sequence). CDR3 amino acids: CASSLGDLSDTQYF. The CDR3 DNA follows: TGTGCCAGCAGCTTGGGGGACCTATCAGATACGCAGTATTTT.

The chain employs TRBV19 and TRBJ2-7, with D tentatively TRBD1 (5 bases). V was shortened by 5 bases and J by 5 bases, with 13 bases between the two germline ends. The CDR3 covers 13 residues. Germline CDR1 is LNHDA and CDR2 is SQIVND (reference sequence). CDR3 in amino acids: CASSFGRVDEQYF. The CDR3, as DNA: TGTGCCAGTAGTTTCGGCAGGGTGGACGAGCAGTACTTC.

The J gene is TRBJ2-3, the V gene TRBV15; 10 nucleotides align to TRBD2. The V segment lost 5 bases and the J segment 4 bases; nucleotides outside the gene matches: 12. Germline-derived CDR1 and CDR2 are LNHNV and YYDKDF (reference sequence). The CDR3 is made up of 17 amino acids. CDR3 residues: CATSPKGELAGSDTQYF. The CDR3 nucleotides read TGTGCCACCAGCCCCAAGGGGGAACTAGCGGGATCAGATACGCAGTATTTT.

This clone came up once. J is TRBJ2-7 and V is TRBV4-1; 9 nucleotides match TRBD2. Germline V CDR1 and CDR2: MGHRA, YSYEKL. The CDR3 is 13 residues long. J lost 5 bases, V lost 8 bases, and 7 bases had no gene match. CDR3 sequence (DNA): TGCGCCAGCGGGACCGGGACTAGCAACGAGCAGTACTTC. Translation: CASGTGTSNEQYF.

This rearrangement joins TRBV6-5 to TRBJ1-2; D remains unclear. CDR1 is MNHEY, CDR2 SVGAGI, per germline. Trimming took 5 bases from V and 8 from J, leaving 18 bases between them. The CDR3 covers 14 residues. The CDR3 nucleotides are TGTGCCAGCAGTCCCCCCTCCCTCAAGGAAGGCTACACCTTC. This encodes CASSPPSLKEGYTF.

To note about this clone: Additional DNA sequences in this sample encode the identical CDR3. The V call is TRBV6-5, the J call TRBJ1-6; D gene unclear. The CDR3 has 12 amino acids. Trimming shortened V by 2 bases and J by 7 bases, and 3 bases separated the two germline ends. Germline V lookup: CDR1 MNHEY, CDR2 SVGAGI. CDR3 residues: CASSYGNSPLHF. CDR3 in DNA: TGTGCCAGCAGTTACGGAAATTCACCCCTCCACTTT.

This clone came up once. The chain joins TRBV6-1 to TRBJ2-1; D uncertain. V was shortened by 4 bases and J by 8 bases, with 21 bases between the two germline ends. The CDR3 has 16 residues. Germline V gene lookup returns CDR1 MNHNS and CDR2 SASEGT. The CDR3 nucleotides read TGTGCCAGCAGTGTGGAAGGGTTAGGTGTGAACGATGAGCAGTTCTTC. Protein product: CASSVEGLGVNDEQFF.

This chain joins TRBV13 and TRBJ2-7; the match to TRBD2 covers 10 bases. In germline, CDR1 is PRHDT, CDR2 FYEKMQ (reference sequence). With 5 bases clipped from V and 0 bases from J, the junction kept 4 bases outside the gene matches. This CDR3 is 15 amino acids long. The CDR3 sequence: CASSPLAGASYEQYF. CDR3 sequence (DNA): TGTGCCAGCAGCCCGCTAGCGGGAGCCTCCTACGAGCAGTACTTC.

CDR3 in amino acids: CATSAHLGGDEQFF. The CDR3, as DNA: TGTGCCACCAGCGCCCACTTGGGGGGAGATGAGCAGTTCTTC. This chain links TRBV15 with TRBJ2-1; D perhaps matches TRBD2 (6 bases). V shed 5 bases and J shed 8 bases, with 16 bases lying between them. CDR1 and CDR2 (germline): LNHNV, YYDKDF (reference sequence). This CDR3 is built from 14 residues.

The J gene is TRBJ1-1, the V gene TRBV7-9; D is undetermined. Trimming removed 5 bases at V and 1 base at J, with 23 bases between. The CDR3 is 18 residues long. CDR1 is SEHNR and CDR2 is FQNEAQ in the germline V gene (reference sequence). CDR3 bases: TGTGCCAGCAGCCCGGGAGGCCCGGGCCCCTATCGGAACACTGAAGCTTTCTTT. Encoded protein: CASSPGGPGPYRNTEAFF. Variable domain in full (rest from reference TRBV7-9 and TRBJ1-1): DTGVSQNPRHKITKRGQNVTFRCDPISEHNRLYWYRQTLGQGPEFLTYFQNEAQLEKSRLLSDRFSAERPKGSFSTLEIQRTEQGDSAMYLCASSPGGPGPYRNTEAFFGQGTRLTVV.

This chain connects TRBV5-1 to TRBJ2-7; the D gene is possibly TRBD1 (7 bases). Germline lookup yields CDR1 SGHRS and CDR2 YFSETQ. V lost 3 bases and J 3 bases, leaving 19 bases between the germline ends. The CDR3 extends over 16 amino acids. The CDR3 loop reads CASSSLVQGGLYEQYF. In DNA form, the CDR3 reads TGCGCCAGCAGCTCCTTGGTCCAGGGGGGACTCTACGAGCAGTACTTC.

The gene calls are TRBV28 and TRBJ1-1; D not resolved. Germline V gene lookup returns CDR1 MDHEN and CDR2 SYDVKM. The CDR3 sequence is 14 residues long. V lost 3 bases to trimming and J lost 6 bases, with 14 bases between them. CDR3 DNA: TGTGCCAGCAGTTTCACGGCCGCTTTACCTGAAGCTTTCTTT. It translates to CASSFTAALPEAFF.

V is TRBV5-6 and J is TRBJ1-1, with D perhaps matching TRBD1 (6 bases). The V and J ends lost 5 bases and 3 bases respectively, with 23 bases between them. CDR3 length: 17 amino acids. CDR1 SGHDT and CDR2 YYEEEE come from the germline V gene. The CDR3 nucleotides read TGTGCCAGCAGGCCTACGCCGGGACTTAGGGGGGACACTGAAGCTTTCTTT. Translation gives CASRPTPGLRGDTEAFF.

About this clone: Other DNA variants within this sample encode the same CDR3. V is TRBV7-9 and J is TRBJ2-7; TRBD1 or TRBD2 may be the D gene (6 bases each). V was cut by 4 bases and J by 5 bases, with 12 bases left in between. This CDR3 spans 13 amino acids. CDR1 and CDR2 from the germline V gene are SEHNR and FQNEAQ (reference sequence). In DNA, the CDR3 is TGTGCCAGCAGCTCACAGGGAGGCCACGAGCAGTACTTC. This encodes CASSSQGGHEQYF.